These 16 T cell receptor beta chains were sequenced from one sample in a study of T cells in Graves' hyperthyroidism and ophthalmopathy. The investigators amplified TCR beta CDR3 regions from RNA transcripts. HTBI primers were the set used in a first-round RT-PCR of the TCR CDR3. MiXCR, applied by TCRdb to the multiplex PCR reads, yields one record per CDR3 protein. The sample has more than 550,000 distinct CDR3 sequences; just under 45% are singletons. Sequences were obtained from peripheral blood or thyroid tissue (not recorded which). All receptors derive from an adult man with Graves' disease, either hyperthyroidism or ophthalmopathy (not recorded which).

With respect to this clonotype: This sequence may be a read error, since a much larger clone differs from it by one base. The gene calls are TRBV2 and TRBJ1-3, with unresolved D. The CDR3 is made up of 14 amino acids. Germline V CDR1 and CDR2: SNHLY, FYNNEI. V gave up 9 bases and J gave up 0 bases, with 12 bases separating them. CDR3 amino acids: CARTPVRSGNTIYF. The CDR3 DNA is TGTGCCAGGACTCCAGTTCGCTCTGGAAACACCATATATTTT.

The gene calls are TRBV19 and TRBJ2-5; 14 bases are a match to TRBD2. Germline assignment: CDR1 LNHDA and CDR2 SQIVND (reference sequence). The CDR3 is 16 amino acids. Unmatched junction bases numbered 3, after V lost 4 bases and J lost 2 bases. CDR3 amino acids: CASSNGLAGGQETQYF. CDR3 DNA sequence: TGTGCCAGTAGTAACGGACTAGCGGGAGGTCAAGAGACCCAGTACTTC. Full variable domain (outside the CDR3, taken from reference TRBV19 and TRBJ2-5): DGGITQSPKYLFRKEGQNVTLSCEQNLNHDAMYWYRQDPGQGLRLIYYSQIVNDFQKGDIAEGYSVSREKKESFPLTVTSAQKNPTAFYLCASSNGLAGGQETQYFGPGTRLLVL.

This clonotype was detected many times. The V and J genes are TRBV19 and TRBJ1-2; D is possibly TRBD1 (6 bases). From germline, CDR1 is LNHDA and CDR2 SQIVND (reference sequence). V lost 3 bases and J lost 8, with 13 bases in between. This CDR3 is 13 amino acids long. The CDR3 reads CASSIGQTQGYTF. In DNA form, the CDR3 reads TGTGCCAGTAGTATCGGACAGACCCAGGGCTACACCTTC.

This clonotype was seen at least ten times. V is TRBV7-3 and J is TRBJ2-7; 8 nucleotides agree with TRBD1. V gave up 3 bases and J gave up 3 bases; unmatched junction bases: 1. CDR1 SGHTA and CDR2 FQGTGA come from the germline V gene. The CDR3 loop spans 13 amino acids. CDR3 nucleotides: TGTGCCAGCAGCTTTACAGGGGGCTACGAGCAGTACTTC. Residues: CASSFTGGYEQYF.

This clonotype has a count of ten or more. V is TRBV15 and J is TRBJ1-5; possibly TRBD1 for D (6 bases). Germline V lookup: CDR1 LNHNV, CDR2 YYDKDF (reference sequence). This CDR3 has 17 residues. V lost 3 bases and J 4 bases, leaving 19 bases between the germline ends. CDR3 in amino acids: CATSREWGGASNQPQHF. Here the CDR3 DNA reads TGTGCCACCAGCAGGGAATGGGGGGGCGCGTCGAATCAGCCCCAGCATTTT.

The chain links TRBV15 to TRBJ2-7, with D possibly TRBD1 on 5 matching bases. This CDR3 contains 15 residues. Trimming shortened V by 0 bases and J by 3 bases, and 12 bases separated the two germline ends. Germline CDR1 reads LNHNV; CDR2 reads YYDKDF (reference sequence). The CDR3 region has the DNA TGTGCCACCAGCAGAGAAAGCAGGGTGAACTACGAGCAGTACTTC. Its translation is CATSRESRVNYEQYF.

The chain has TRBV10-3 and TRBJ1-2, with a possible D match to TRBD1 (6 bases). V was clipped by 5 bases and J by 1 base, with 11 bases between them. The CDR3 contains 14 residues. Germline CDR1 and CDR2: ENHRY and SYGVKD. CDR3 in DNA: TGTGCCATCAGTACAGGGAAACTTAACTATGGCTACACCTTC. Translated: CAISTGKLNYGYTF.

The V gene is TRBV25-1, the J gene TRBJ1-1, with TRBD1 identical over 9 bases. This CDR3 comprises 15 residues. Germline V gene sequence: CDR1 MGHDK, CDR2 SYGVNS. CDR3 sequence reads: CARPLGTGSNTEAFF. The DNA of the CDR3 is TGTGCTAGACCCCTCGGGACAGGGTCGAACACTGAAGCTTTCTTT.

This clonotype showed up many times. CDR3 DNA sequence: TGTGCCAGTAGTAGTCCGTCAGTACCCTACGAGCAGTACTTC. Protein product: CASSSPSVPYEQYF. The rearrangement links TRBV19 to TRBJ2-7; D unclear. Trimming took off 4 bases at V and 2 bases at J, with 12 bases between the two ends. The CDR3 sequence is 14 residues long. Per germline, CDR1 LNHDA and CDR2 SQIVND (reference sequence).

There are many counts of this clonotype. The rearrangement links TRBV2 to TRBJ1-5, with a tentative D call TRBD1 (5 bases). The ends were cut back, 2 bases at V and 3 bases at J, with 11 bases in the middle. CDR1 is SNHLY and CDR2 is FYNNEI in the germline V gene. The CDR3 runs to 15 residues. The CDR3 loop is CASSEQGAYNQPQHF. CDR3 sequence (DNA): TGTGCCAGCAGTGAACAGGGCGCTTACAATCAGCCCCAGCATTTT.

Turning to this clonotype: One end of the junction does not line up with germline, which may come from a read error. The chain joins TRBV5-1 to TRBJ1-2; no reliable D call. The germline gives CDR1 SGHRS, CDR2 YFSETQ. The CDR3 length is 13 residues. The chain's CDR3 is CASSLSPDYGYTF. The CDR3 DNA reads as TGTGCCAGCAGCTTGTCTCCGGACTATGGCTACACCTTC.

In the case of this clonotype: This may come from a read error, since a much larger clone is one base off. This sequence joins TRBV7-2 and TRBJ2-7; possibly TRBD2 for D (5 bases). Germline V gives CDR1 SGHTA, CDR2 FQGNSA. The CDR3 length is 13 residues. Trimming shortened V by 4 bases and J by 2 bases, and 9 bases separated the two germline ends. The CDR3 DNA follows: TGTGCCAGCAGCTCTGGTAGCGCCTACGAGCAGTACTTC. Its translation is CASSSGSAYEQYF.

The CDR3 loop reads CATSRWDRNYGYTF. CDR3 nucleotide sequence: TGTGCCACCAGCAGATGGGACAGGAACTATGGCTACACCTTC. The chain combines TRBV15 with TRBJ1-2; TRBD1 matches at 8 bases. The V and J ends lost 2 bases and 2 bases, in that order; junction bases with no gene match: 1. The germline V gene has CDR1 LNHNV and CDR2 YYDKDF (reference sequence). This CDR3 has 14 residues.

Worth noting for this clonotype: This may come from a read error, since a much larger clone is one base off. The chain recombines TRBV25-1 with TRBJ1-6; no clear D. The CDR3 totals 13 residues. With 6 bases removed from V and 5 bases from J, the gap between germline ends came to 8 bases. Germline V gene lookup returns CDR1 MGHDK and CDR2 SYGVNS. The CDR3 protein is CASSPGNNSPLHF. The CDR3 nucleotides read TGTGCCAGCAGCCCGGGGAATAATTCACCCCTCCACTTT.

The genes are TRBV11-2 and TRBJ2-7, with D possibly being TRBD1 or TRBD2 (5 bases each). Germline CDR1 reads SGHAT; CDR2 reads FQNNGV. CDR3 size: 18 residues. The V and J ends lost 2 bases and 1 base respectively, with 21 bases between them. In nucleotides, the CDR3 is TGTGCCAGCAGCTTATTTGCCCCGGGGCCTAAAACTTCCTACGAGCAGTACTTC. Its translation is CASSLFAPGPKTSYEQYF.

The chain uses TRBV7-2 and TRBJ1-2; no firm D call. Per the germline V gene, CDR1 is SGHTA and CDR2 is FQGNSA. The CDR3 extends over 15 amino acids. Trimming shortened V by 3 bases and J by 0 bases, and 11 bases separated the two germline ends. The CDR3 sequence is CASSLWAGANYGYTF. The DNA for the CDR3 is TGTGCCAGCAGCTTGTGGGCTGGAGCTAACTATGGCTACACCTTC.